The 10 T cell receptor beta chains below come from one sample, sequenced in a study of T-cell reconstitution after alpha-beta-depleted transplantation in children. Unique molecular identifiers tagged the TCRbeta library. TCRdb reprocessed the PCR reads with MiXCR, giving one entry per CDR3 protein. The sample includes around 380,000 distinct CDR3 sequences, approximately 10% of them seen just once. Sample: PBMCs from the stem cell graft donor, taken from the stem cell graft. The receptors derive from a human donor who donated a stem cell graft to a child with acute myeloid leukemia.

This clonotype was counted at least ten times. CDR3: CATSGPETDTQYF. The DNA for the CDR3 is TGTGCCACCAGTGGGCCCGAAACAGATACGCAGTATTTT. V and J are TRBV24-1 and TRBJ2-3; D is undetermined. V was cut by 5 bases and J by 3 bases, with 8 bases left in between. Germline V lookup: CDR1 KGHDR, CDR2 SFDVKD. The CDR3 is 13 amino acids.

This clonotype was recorded a few times. The genes are TRBV6-4 and TRBJ1-1, with D possibly TRBD1 on 5 matching bases. The length of the CDR3 is 13 residues. Trimming left V 2 bases short and J 2 bases short, with 6 bases between. CDR1 MRHNA and CDR2 SNTAGT come from the germline V gene. The CDR3 DNA follows: TGTGCCAGCAGTGACGGGGGTAACACTGAAGCTTTCTTT. Protein product: CASSDGGNTEAFF.

This clonotype was counted many times. This chain links TRBV27 with TRBJ2-6; a weak D match, TRBD2 (6 bases). Trimming removed 2 bases from V and 2 bases from J, with 7 bases in between. The CDR3 is 15 amino acids. The germline CDR1 and CDR2 sequences are MNHEY and SMNVEV (reference sequence). DNA for the CDR3: TGTGCCAGCAGTTTAGGAGGGACTGGGGCCAACGTCCTGACTTTC. Translated, it gives CASSLGGTGANVLTF.

The gene calls are TRBV3-2 and TRBJ2-6; TRBD2 reflects the table's D call only, with no check against the DNA. TRBV3-2 represents a pseudogene. The CDR3 is 17 residues long. CDR3 sequence (DNA): TGTGCCAGCAGTAGTGGGACGGGATTCTCTGGGGCCAACGTCCTGACTTTC. The encoded protein is CASSSGTGFSGANVLTF.

This sequence joins TRBV5-1 and TRBJ2-1; possible D gene TRBD1, 6 bases. The CDR3 consists of 14 residues. V lost 4 bases and J lost 10, with 18 bases in between. The germline V gene encodes CDR1 SGHRS and CDR2 YFSETQ. CDR3 sequence (DNA): TGCGCCAGCAGCCCGCAGGGTCAGGGGTTGGAGCAGTTCTTC. It translates to CASSPQGQGLEQFF.

The chain links TRBV4-2 to TRBJ2-3; 8 bases match TRBD1. CDR1 and CDR2 (germline): LGHNA, YNFKEQ. Trimming cost V 4 bases and J 5 bases; bases outside gene matches: 11. The CDR3 covers 16 residues. The CDR3: CASSPTGQGEEDTQYF. DNA for the CDR3: TGTGCCAGCAGCCCAACAGGACAGGGTGAGGAAGATACGCAGTATTTT.

The CDR3 sequence is CSVEAPVGFGNTIYF. CDR3 nucleotide sequence: TGCAGCGTTGAAGCCCCCGTTGGATTCGGAAACACCATATATTTT. The chain uses TRBV29-1 and TRBJ1-3; D is ambiguous. V dropped 1 base and J dropped 4 bases, with 14 bases sitting between them. Germline values: CDR1 SQVTM, CDR2 ANQGSEA. This CDR3 comprises 15 residues.

The chain combines TRBV5-1 with TRBJ2-2; D not certain. Per germline, CDR1 SGHRS and CDR2 YFSETQ. This CDR3 comprises 14 residues. Trimming took 4 bases from V and 5 from J, leaving 12 bases between them. For the CDR3, the DNA is TGCGCCAGCAGCAACGAGCGTAGGACCGGGGAGCTGTTTTTT. This encodes CASSNERRTGELFF. Full variable domain (missing parts from reference TRBV5-1 and TRBJ2-2): KAGVTQTPRYLIKTRGQQVTLSCSPISGHRSVSWYQQTPGQGLQFLFEYFSETQRNKGNFPGRFSGRQFSNSRSEMNVSTLELGDSALYLCASSNERRTGELFFGEGSRLTVL.

This clonotype appeared a few times. The chain employs TRBV7-2 and TRBJ2-4; 7 nucleotides agree with TRBD1. CDR1 is SGHTA and CDR2 is FQGNSA in the germline V gene. V lost 4 bases to trimming and J lost 6 bases; unmatched junction nucleotides: 6. The length of the CDR3 is 14 residues. The CDR3 spells CASSSGGQGNIQYF. The CDR3 coding sequence is TGTGCCAGCAGCTCAGGGGGTCAGGGAAACATTCAGTACTTC.

This clonotype was seen only a few times. The gene calls are TRBV12-3 or TRBV12-4 and TRBJ1-4, with no clear D. The CDR3 has 15 amino acids. V lost 2 bases to trimming and J lost 4 bases, with 11 bases between them. CDR3 coding DNA: TGTGCCAGCAGTTTACGCCCGGCCTTTAATGAAAAACTGTTTTTT. Its protein is CASSLRPAFNEKLFF.